This TCR beta chain is drawn from a study of T cells in Graves' hyperthyroidism and ophthalmopathy (dated by TCRdb to the late 2010s). With respect to the entire study: Peripheral blood was collected at initial diagnosis, before any treatment. To identify TCR V-J signatures that set the groups apart, the researchers used a discovery cohort of 100 patients, made up of 43 with Graves' ophthalmopathy and 57 with stable Graves' hyperthyroidism. After sampling, hyperthyroidism patients received methimazole starting at 30 mg daily, and ophthalmopathy patients received high-dose intravenous methylprednisolone. The approximately 100 discovery patients were randomly split 7:3 into training and test sets. Whether ophthalmopathy could be predicted prospectively was tested in an independent validation cohort made up of under 20 hyperthyroidism patients plus 17 patients who later progressed to ophthalmopathy. In addition, the study compared T-cell repertoires in thyroid tissue and in blood from roughly 6 Graves' hyperthyroidism patients. According to the paper, TCR Vbeta CDR3 sequencing was carried out on approximately 140 peripheral blood samples, which came from fewer than 50 ophthalmopathy, about 75 hyperthyroidism and approximately 17 progressor patients.

Moderately to severely active disease, a Clinical Activity Score of at least 3, a NOSPECS grade of at least 4, and a duration under 3 months were present in ophthalmopathy patients. Exclusion was applied to patients with uncontrolled infections, other autoimmune diseases, pregnancy or lactation. Clinical symptoms, serum thyroxine and TRAb, thyroid ultrasound, and orbital computed tomography formed the basis for the diagnoses. PBMCs were separated from 10 ml of fresh peripheral blood using Ficoll-Paque density gradient centrifugation. Total RNA was extracted using Trizol reagent, and RNA quality was assessed on an Agilent 2100 Bioanalyzer. Overall study results and their limits: A model built on a 13 V-J signature distinguished ophthalmopathy from stable hyperthyroidism, reaching approximately 89% sensitivity and approximately 81% specificity in cross-validation and 80%/75% in testing. No statistical method was used to fix the sample size in advance, and group allocation was not hidden from the investigators. In validation, the model predicted progression to ophthalmopathy with approximately 71% sensitivity and 72% to 85% specificity, a median of 6.5 months before onset. Most expanded thyroid clonotypes (frequency above 0.001) were also found in blood, which suggests that blood repertoires may mirror thyroid immune responses.

In this sample, this clonotype turned up many times. Which antigen it targets is not known. No base-level quality is on record; no much larger clone is a single base apart. Taken from cysteine to phenylalanine, the CDR3 has 16 residues. The DNA shown is the 48-base CDR3, in frame from base 1. V is cut back by 5 bases and J by 3 bases, with 10 bases in the junction unmatched. From a lookup of the germline V gene (reference sequence), CDR1 and CDR2 are LGHDT and YNNKEL. The TCR beta CDR3 regions were amplified from RNA transcripts. The TCR CDR3 was subjected to a first round of RT-PCR using the HTBI primer set and the Qiagen OneStep RT-PCR kit. The libraries were constructed in a second round of multiplex PCR and then size-selected and purified. Paired-end sequencing of the libraries was performed with 100 bp reads on an Illumina HiSeq2000. The paper's data handling went like this. SOAPnuke was used to process the raw data, with reads discarded if the reads contained adapters or uncalled bases, had a mean Phred below 15, or lacked an exact constant-primer or identifier match. COPE v1.2.5 was used to merge the high-quality paired reads, and each unique nucleotide sequence was defined as a clonotype. Clonotypes were aligned to IMGT TRBV, TRBD and TRBJ reference segments using MiTCR v1.1. Analysis was restricted to V-J combinations with a frequency above 0.0001, which covered roughly 99% of repertoires. A TCS score was defined as the ratio of F50 (clonal expansion) to E x V (chaos), with BLOSUM62-based TCRdist applied between CDR3 peptides within each V-J. Welch's t-statistics and random forest reduced around 550 V-J features to fewer than 15, which were used in a naive Bayes classifier (R e1071). TCRdb itself trimmed the public reads at Q25 with fastp, ran MiXCR and retained productive beta chains. Every distinct CDR3 protein forms one entry, paired with its most common genes and DNA. The V and J calls were not made by the authors but by TCRdb's processing. The sample yields about 640,000 distinct CDR3 sequences; under 25% were counted once. The ten largest make up about 35% of the sample.

This sequence was found in a man in his thirties or forties with Graves' ophthalmopathy. The sequencing sample was made of blood. The sequence joins TRBV3-1 to TRBJ2-7, and TRBD1 aligns with 10 junction nucleotides. The CDR3 in this case is CASSFSGGQGIYEQYF. The DNA sequence is given as TGTGCCAGCAGCTTCTCTGGGGGACAGGGGATCTACGAGCAGTACTTC.